This TCR beta chain was obtained from a study of blood T cell repertoires in COVID-19. Study-wide background: Samples taken during acute and convalescent COVID-19 were collected in the United States, Italy and Spain.

Cohort assignment relied on participant-reported clinical history. Cohort 3 donors counted as recovered after two negative PCRs, clearance, or resolved symptoms. CDR3 size: 15 residues. Trimming removed 2 bases from V and 2 bases from J; junction bases left unmatched: 2. Germline lookup yields CDR1 MNHNY and CDR2 SVGAGI (reference sequence). TCRdb's copy holds only in-frame clones and misses some; the assay was immunoSEQ multiplex PCR. The sample shows around 250,000 clones, under 90% of them seen only once. This chain links TRBV6-6 with TRBJ1-3, with 8 bases aligning to TRBD1. This TCR was sampled from a man aged 18-30 years who had recovered from COVID-19. Sequences were obtained from PBMCs or T cells enriched from blood (not recorded which). The CDR3 loop reads CASSYGQGAGNTIYF. The CDR3 DNA is TGTGCCAGCAGTTACGGACAGGGCGCTGGAAACACCATATATTTT.